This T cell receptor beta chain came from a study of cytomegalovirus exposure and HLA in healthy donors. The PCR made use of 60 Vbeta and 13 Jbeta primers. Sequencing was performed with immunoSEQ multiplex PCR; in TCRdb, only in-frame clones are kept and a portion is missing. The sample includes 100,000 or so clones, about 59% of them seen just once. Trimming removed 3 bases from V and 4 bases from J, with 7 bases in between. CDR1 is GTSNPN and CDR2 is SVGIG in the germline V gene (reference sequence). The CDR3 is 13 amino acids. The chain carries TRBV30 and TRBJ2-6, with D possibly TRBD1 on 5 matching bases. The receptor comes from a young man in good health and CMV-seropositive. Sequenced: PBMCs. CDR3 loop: CAWSPGGANVLTF. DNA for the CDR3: TGTGCCTGGAGCCCAGGGGGGGCCAACGTCCTGACTTTC.